These T cell receptor beta chains were read from a single sample in a study of T cell responses to AZD1222 COVID-19 vaccine. The repertoire was sequenced with immunoSEQ multiplex PCR; TCRdb's copy has only in-frame clones and lacks some. The sample includes around 150,000 clones, around 95% seen only once; the top ten take 1.3%. The sequenced sample was peripheral blood, obtained on day 0 of AZD1222 vaccination. The origin of the receptors is an adult in good health. CDR3s include the opening cysteine and the closing phenylalanine or tryptophan. The order of the fields is CDR3 protein, CDR3 DNA, V gene, CDR3 length, D gene, J gene, clone size. D genes are given only for firm matches. Size is omitted from some rows. Given values are once, few, many or a class for expanded clones.

CDR3 protein: CASRGTSGRRDEQFF; CDR3 DNA: TGTGCCAGCAGGGGAACTAGCGGGAGAAGGGATGAGCAGTTCTTC; V gene: TRBV6-6; CDR3 length: 15; D gene: TRBD2; J gene: TRBJ2-1; clone size: NA
CDR3 protein: CASSDAPRGRIRAFF; CDR3 DNA: TGTGCCAGCAGTGATGCCCCCCGGGGCAGGATACGAGCTTTCTTT; V gene: TRBV2; CDR3 length: 15; D gene: NA; J gene: TRBJ1-1; clone size: NA
CDR3 protein: CASRMDLNSPLHF; CDR3 DNA: TGTGCCAGCCGAATGGATCTTAATTCACCCCTCCACTTT; V gene: TRBV6-5; CDR3 length: 13; D gene: NA; J gene: TRBJ1-6; clone size: once
CDR3 protein: CASSGYGTSGGSYNEQFF; CDR3 DNA: TGCGCCAGCAGCGGGTACGGGACTAGCGGGGGAAGCTACAATGAGCAGTTCTTC; V gene: TRBV5-1; CDR3 length: 18; D gene: TRBD2; J gene: TRBJ2-1; clone size: NA
CDR3 protein: CATSDSTGGYTF; CDR3 DNA: TGTGCCACCAGTGATTCGACTGGTGGCTACACCTTC; V gene: TRBV24-1; CDR3 length: 12; D gene: NA; J gene: TRBJ1-2; clone size: NA
CDR3 protein: CASRLAPEEIEQFF; CDR3 DNA: TGTGCCAGCAGGTTAGCCCCGGAAGAGATTGAGCAGTTCTTC; V gene: TRBV3-1/TRBV3-2; CDR3 length: 14; D gene: NA; J gene: TRBJ2-1; clone size: NA
CDR3 protein: CASSLGGTANEKLFF; CDR3 DNA: TGTGCCAGCAGCTTGGGAGGGACGGCTAATGAAAAACTGTTTTTT; V gene: TRBV5-4; CDR3 length: 15; D gene: NA; J gene: TRBJ1-4; clone size: NA
CDR3 protein: CASSQGPGTGDYTNYGYTF; CDR3 DNA: TGCGCCAGCAGCCAAGGCCCCGGGACAGGGGACTATACTAACTATGGCTACACCTTC; V gene: TRBV4-3; CDR3 length: 19; D gene: TRBD1; J gene: TRBJ1-2; clone size: NA
CDR3 protein: CATSQNSWETQYF; CDR3 DNA: TGTGCCACCAGCCAAAATTCCTGGGAGACCCAGTACTTC; V gene: TRBV24-1; CDR3 length: 13; D gene: NA; J gene: TRBJ2-5; clone size: NA
CDR3 protein: CASSTSRWNTEAFF; CDR3 DNA: TGTGCCAGTAGTACGAGCAGATGGAACACTGAAGCTTTCTTT; V gene: TRBV19; CDR3 length: 14; D gene: NA; J gene: TRBJ1-1; clone size: NA
CDR3 protein: CASIAGGINEQFF; CDR3 DNA: TGTGCCAGCATAGCGGGGGGTATCAATGAGCAGTTCTTC; V gene: TRBV28; CDR3 length: 13; D gene: TRBD2; J gene: TRBJ2-1; clone size: NA
CDR3 protein: CASSDRGGNEKLFF; CDR3 DNA: TGTGCCAGCAGTGATCGAGGCGGAAATGAAAAACTGTTTTTT; V gene: TRBV2; CDR3 length: 14; D gene: NA; J gene: TRBJ1-4; clone size: NA
CDR3 protein: CASSQDRDSPLHF; CDR3 DNA: TGTGCCAGCAGCCAAGATAGAGATTCACCCCTCCACTTT; V gene: TRBV3-1/TRBV3-2; CDR3 length: 13; D gene: NA; J gene: TRBJ1-6; clone size: NA
CDR3 protein: CSAPGPAGTQYF; CDR3 DNA: TGCAGCGCTCCGGGCCCAGCAGGGACCCAGTACTTC; V gene: TRBV29-1; CDR3 length: 12; D gene: NA; J gene: TRBJ2-5; clone size: NA
CDR3 protein: CASSLDAGRSPLHF; CDR3 DNA: TGCGCCAGCAGCTTGGACGCAGGGCGGTCACCCCTCCACTTT; V gene: TRBV5-1; CDR3 length: 14; D gene: NA; J gene: TRBJ1-6; clone size: NA
CDR3 protein: CSASVETQYF; CDR3 DNA: TGCAGTGCTAGCGTGGAGACCCAGTACTTC; V gene: TRBV20-1; CDR3 length: 10; D gene: NA; J gene: TRBJ2-5; clone size: NA
CDR3 protein: CASSQDLAGVNYGYTF; CDR3 DNA: TGCGCCAGCAGCCAAGATCTGGCAGGAGTGAACTATGGCTACACCTTC; V gene: TRBV4-1; CDR3 length: 16; D gene: NA; J gene: TRBJ1-2; clone size: NA
CDR3 protein: CASSQDLSGFSYGYTF; CDR3 DNA: TGCGCCAGCAGCCAAGATCTTTCGGGCTTCAGCTATGGCTACACCTTC; V gene: TRBV4-1; CDR3 length: 16; D gene: NA; J gene: TRBJ1-2; clone size: NA
CDR3 protein: CASSQDYGGRVFTQYF; CDR3 DNA: TGCGCCAGCAGCCAAGATTACGGCGGGAGGGTCTTTACGCAGTATTTT; V gene: TRBV4-3; CDR3 length: 16; D gene: TRBD2; J gene: TRBJ2-3; clone size: NA
CDR3 protein: CASSERGSGYNEQFF; CDR3 DNA: TGTGCCAGCAGTGAAAGGGGGTCGGGTTACAATGAGCAGTTCTTC; V gene: TRBV2; CDR3 length: 15; D gene: NA; J gene: TRBJ2-1; clone size: NA
CDR3 protein: CASSLAARGAYQETQYF; CDR3 DNA: TGTGCCAGCAGCTTAGCGGCCCGCGGGGCGTACCAAGAGACCCAGTACTTC; V gene: TRBV7-9; CDR3 length: 17; D gene: NA; J gene: TRBJ2-5; clone size: once
CDR3 protein: CASSYPPGGGTDTQYF; CDR3 DNA: TGTGCCAGCAGTTACCCACCAGGCGGGGGCACAGATACGCAGTATTTT; V gene: TRBV6-5; CDR3 length: 16; D gene: NA; J gene: TRBJ2-3; clone size: NA
CDR3 protein: CASSGYTTNTEAFF; CDR3 DNA: TGTGCCAGTAGTGGATACACGACGAACACTGAAGCTTTCTTT; V gene: TRBV19; CDR3 length: 14; D gene: NA; J gene: TRBJ1-1; clone size: NA
CDR3 protein: CASSPRQGDYTQYF; CDR3 DNA: TGTGCCAGCAGCCCCCGACAGGGCGATTATACGCAGTATTTT; V gene: TRBV7-2; CDR3 length: 14; D gene: TRBD1; J gene: TRBJ2-3; clone size: NA
CDR3 protein: CASSVGRDSPAAADTQYF; CDR3 DNA: TGTGCCAGCAGCGTAGGGCGGGACTCGCCGGCCGCCGCAGATACGCAGTATTTT; V gene: TRBV9; CDR3 length: 18; D gene: NA; J gene: TRBJ2-3; clone size: NA
CDR3 protein: CASSLGTASDLNSPLHF; CDR3 DNA: TGCGCCAGCAGCTTGGGGACAGCTTCCGACCTAAATTCACCCCTCCACTTT; V gene: TRBV5-1; CDR3 length: 17; D gene: NA; J gene: TRBJ1-6; clone size: NA
CDR3 protein: CASRTGDSYNSPLHF; CDR3 DNA: TGTGCCAGCAGGACGGGAGACTCTTATAATTCACCCCTCCACTTT; V gene: TRBV27; CDR3 length: 15; D gene: NA; J gene: TRBJ1-6; clone size: NA
CDR3 protein: CASSPPGGGGPGELFF; CDR3 DNA: TGTGCCAGCAGCCCACCCGGCGGGGGAGGTCCCGGGGAGCTGTTTTTT; V gene: TRBV7-9; CDR3 length: 16; D gene: TRBD2; J gene: TRBJ2-2; clone size: NA
CDR3 protein: CASSLEYASGSWTDTQYF; CDR3 DNA: TGTGCCAGCAGTTTAGAATACGCTAGCGGGAGTTGGACAGATACGCAGTATTTT; V gene: TRBV27; CDR3 length: 18; D gene: TRBD2; J gene: TRBJ2-3; clone size: NA
CDR3 protein: CASTARQNTEAFF; CDR3 DNA: TGTGCCAGTACCGCCAGGCAGAACACTGAAGCTTTCTTT; V gene: TRBV14; CDR3 length: 13; D gene: NA; J gene: TRBJ1-1; clone size: NA
CDR3 protein: CASSTPLGRLNTEAFF; CDR3 DNA: TGTGCCAGTAGTACCCCTCTGGGCAGATTGAACACTGAAGCTTTCTTT; V gene: TRBV19; CDR3 length: 16; D gene: NA; J gene: TRBJ1-1; clone size: NA
CDR3 protein: CASSQNGGFPSNQPQHF; CDR3 DNA: TGCGCCAGCAGCCAGAATGGGGGCTTTCCCAGCAATCAGCCCCAGCATTTT; V gene: TRBV4-1; CDR3 length: 17; D gene: NA; J gene: TRBJ1-5; clone size: NA
CDR3 protein: CASSSGQGGSPLHF; CDR3 DNA: TGTGCCAGCAGTTCAGGACAGGGGGGCTCACCCCTCCACTTT; V gene: TRBV28; CDR3 length: 14; D gene: TRBD1; J gene: TRBJ1-6; clone size: NA
CDR3 protein: CASSLRGGTLSYNEQFF; CDR3 DNA: TGTGCCAGCAGTTTAAGGGGAGGGACACTCTCCTACAATGAGCAGTTCTTC; V gene: TRBV27; CDR3 length: 17; D gene: NA; J gene: TRBJ2-1; clone size: NA
CDR3 protein: CASSLDRGHTIYF; CDR3 DNA: TGTGCCAGCAGTTTAGACAGGGGGCACACCATATATTTT; V gene: TRBV27; CDR3 length: 13; D gene: TRBD1; J gene: TRBJ1-3; clone size: once
CDR3 protein: CASSYLRLGHTEAFF; CDR3 DNA: TGTGCCAGCAGTTACCTCCGCTTAGGGCACACTGAAGCTTTCTTT; V gene: TRBV6-5; CDR3 length: 15; D gene: NA; J gene: TRBJ1-1; clone size: NA
CDR3 protein: CASRPLGGPLYNEQFF; CDR3 DNA: TGTGCCAGCAGACCTCTCGGGGGGCCTCTCTACAATGAGCAGTTCTTC; V gene: TRBV27; CDR3 length: 16; D gene: NA; J gene: TRBJ2-1; clone size: once
CDR3 protein: CASSLWYAQGQPQHF; CDR3 DNA: TGTGCCAGCAGCTTATGGTACGCGCAGGGTCAGCCCCAGCATTTT; V gene: TRBV7-8; CDR3 length: 15; D gene: NA; J gene: TRBJ1-5; clone size: NA
CDR3 protein: CASSSSTGRGGNEQFF; CDR3 DNA: TGTGCCAGCAGTTCGTCCACGGGACGAGGAGGCAATGAGCAGTTCTTC; V gene: TRBV28; CDR3 length: 16; D gene: NA; J gene: TRBJ2-1; clone size: few
CDR3 protein: CASRTLVPLNPGLGHNEQFF; CDR3 DNA: TGTGCCAGCAGAACCTTGGTCCCCCTCAATCCCGGACTAGGACACAATGAGCAGTTCTTC; V gene: TRBV27; CDR3 length: 20; D gene: TRBD2; J gene: TRBJ2-1; clone size: NA